This entry lists 25 T cell receptor beta chains sequenced from one sample in a study of shared T cell receptors in the human thymus. Here immunoSEQ multiplex PCR was the method, and the copy in TCRdb shows in-frame clones only, minus some. The repertoire consists of 650,000 to 950,000 clones, with roughly 88% occurring once and the leading ten covering around 0.0094%. A further study also used this sample, focusing on human thymus T cells.

The source material was thymocytes. The origin of the receptors is a girl in the first two years of life with a congenital heart defect.

This clone was observed a handful of times. The J gene is TRBJ1-4, the V gene TRBV25-1; the match to TRBD1 covers 10 bases. CDR1 is MGHDK, CDR2 SYGVNS, per germline. The CDR3 is made up of 14 amino acids. With V trimmed by 8 bases and J by 3 bases, 3 bases remained unmatched. CDR3 residues: CASRTGGANEKLFF. CDR3 in DNA: TGTGCCAGCCGGACAGGGGGGGCTAATGAAAAACTGTTTTTT.

The chain couples TRBV30 to TRBJ2-3; 7 positions match TRBD2. The CDR3 is made up of 13 amino acids. Germline V CDR1 and CDR2: GTSNPN, SVGIG (reference sequence). Trimming removed 5 bases from V and 6 bases from J; junction bases left unmatched: 8. The CDR3 here is CAWVGGAGDTQYF. Here the CDR3 DNA reads TGTGCCTGGGTCGGAGGAGCGGGGGATACGCAGTATTTT.

The rearrangement joins TRBV14 to TRBJ1-6; 9 nucleotides match TRBD1. V shed 4 bases, J shed 7 bases, and the junction held 14 bases outside the gene matches. CDR3 length: 18 amino acids. CDR1 is SGHDN and CDR2 is FVKESK in the germline V gene. The CDR3 loop is CASSRTRDRENGNSPLHF. The CDR3 DNA is TGTGCCAGCAGCCGAACCCGGGACAGGGAGAACGGAAATTCACCCCTCCACTTT.

The chain is built from TRBV6-5 and TRBJ2-5, with TRBD1 as a possible D gene (5 bases). The V and J ends lost 4 bases and 2 bases respectively, with 11 bases between them. The germline V gene encodes CDR1 MNHEY and CDR2 SVGAGI. There are 14 residues in the CDR3. In DNA form, the CDR3 reads TGTGCCAGCAGTTTCGGACAACCACAAGAGACCCAGTACTTC. Translated, it gives CASSFGQPQETQYF.

V gene TRBV11-2 combines with J gene TRBJ2-7, with TRBD1 matching 7 bases. Per the germline V gene, CDR1 is SGHAT and CDR2 is FQNNGV. V lost 7 bases to trimming and J lost 6 bases; unmatched junction nucleotides: 18. The CDR3 runs 16 residues. As DNA, the CDR3 is TGTGCCAGCAACGCTCCGGGGCAGACAGGGTACGGCGAGCAGTACTTC. Translated: CASNAPGQTGYGEQYF.

The chain has TRBV28 and TRBJ2-3; 8 nucleotides align to TRBD2. Germline trimming cut 6 bases from V and 1 base from J; bases unmatched to any gene: 3. The CDR3 covers 14 residues. The germline V gene encodes CDR1 MDHEN and CDR2 SYDVKM. CDR3 protein: CASSLSGGTDTQYF. The CDR3 DNA reads as TGTGCCAGCAGCCTTAGCGGGGGCACAGATACGCAGTATTTT.

A few counts support this clone. V gene TRBV4-2 combines with J gene TRBJ1-1; D may be TRBD1 (5 bases). CDR3 length: 19 amino acids. The germline V and J ends were trimmed by 2 bases and 5 bases, with 27 bases remaining between them. The V gene's germline CDR1 is LGHNA and CDR2 YNFKEQ. CDR3 sequence (DNA): TGTGCCAGCAGCCAACCCCAGAACGGCGGGGCTAATCTTGGGACTGAAGCTTTCTTT. Translated: CASSQPQNGGANLGTEAFF.

The J gene is TRBJ1-2, the V gene TRBV6-1, with 7 positions matching TRBD1. CDR1 is MNHNS and CDR2 is SASEGT in the germline V gene. The V gene end was trimmed by 6 bases and the J gene end by 7 bases; junction bases not matched to a gene: 8. The CDR3 has 13 amino acids. CDR3 sequence: CASSLGGGCGYTF. DNA for the CDR3: TGTGCCAGCAGCTTAGGAGGGGGCTGTGGCTACACCTTC.

This clone has only one observation. The rearrangement links TRBV6-6 to TRBJ2-5; 8 bases map to TRBD1. There are 16 residues in the CDR3. V was pared by 6 bases and J by 4 bases, with 13 bases of the junction left unmatched. Germline CDR1 MNHNY, CDR2 SVGAGI (reference sequence). The CDR3 is CASRIGARGRGETQYF. The CDR3 nucleotides are TGTGCCAGCAGGATAGGAGCCAGGGGGCGCGGAGAGACCCAGTACTTC.

The CDR3 is CASSPSRGQENTEAFF. CDR3 nucleotide sequence: TGTGCCAGCAGCCCGTCAAGGGGACAGGAGAACACTGAAGCTTTCTTT. This chain uses TRBV14 with TRBJ1-1; 8 positions match TRBD1. Germline V lookup: CDR1 SGHDN, CDR2 FVKESK. This CDR3 spans 16 amino acids. The trim removed 4 bases at V and 1 base at J, leaving 8 bases unmatched.

As to this clone: It is unclear where the CDR3 begins or ends on the DNA, so no DNA is shown, and the CDR3 is as TCRdb lists it. The V gene is TRBV28, the J gene TRBJ2-7; the table gives TRBD1 as D, unverified against the DNA. The CDR3 sequence runs 16 residues, both termini included. CDR1 and CDR2 from the germline V gene are MDHEN and SYDVKM. The CDR3 sequence: CASSSSQGYWWYEQYF.

This clone was seen a single time. The chain carries TRBV29-1 and TRBJ1-1, with D possibly being TRBD1 (6 bases). Trimming removed 5 bases at V and 0 bases at J, with 31 bases between. The CDR3 extends over 20 amino acids. Germline V gene sequence: CDR1 SQVTM, CDR2 ANQGSEA. The CDR3 region has the DNA TGCAGCGTTTCCGAGCCGGGAGGGGAATCAGGGGAGGGCTTGAACACTGAAGCTTTCTTT. Its translation: CSVSEPGGESGEGLNTEAFF.

The chain uses TRBV28 and TRBJ2-1; 14 nucleotides agree with TRBD2. After removal of 5 bases from V and 5 bases from J, the junction contained 11 bases not matched to a gene. This CDR3 is built from 18 residues. Germline lookup yields CDR1 MDHEN and CDR2 SYDVKM. The CDR3 DNA reads as TGTGCCAGCAGTCCTCCAGGACTAGCGGGGGGAATCGACAATGAGCAGTTCTTC. It yields the protein CASSPPGLAGGIDNEQFF.

The chain joins TRBV10-1 to TRBJ2-2, with D possibly being TRBD1 (6 bases). The CDR3 is 17 amino acids. V lost 4 bases to trimming and J lost 0 bases, with 15 bases between them. The germline V gene encodes CDR1 WNHNN and CDR2 SYGVQD (reference sequence). CDR3 in amino acids: CASSGIADRPNTGELFF. The CDR3 nucleotides read TGCGCCAGCAGTGGGATCGCCGACAGGCCGAACACCGGGGAGCTGTTTTTT.

The chain carries TRBV2 and TRBJ2-1; 8 positions match TRBD1. CDR1 and CDR2 (germline): SNHLY, FYNNEI. V lost 8 bases and J lost 3; bases outside the gene matches: 6. The CDR3 has 14 amino acids. The CDR3 sequence: CASGRQGIYNEQFF. CDR3 coding DNA: TGTGCCAGCGGGAGACAGGGGATCTACAATGAGCAGTTCTTC.

The V call is TRBV28, the J call TRBJ2-1; 8 bases map to TRBD2. The V gene's germline CDR1 is MDHEN and CDR2 SYDVKM. The CDR3 consists of 18 residues. J gave up 4 bases and V 0 bases, and 11 bases lay outside the gene matches. The CDR3 DNA follows: TGTGCCAGCAGTTTATGGGGCGGGGGGCCGCGAACGTACAATGAGCAGTTCTTC. It specifies CASSLWGGGPRTYNEQFF. Complete variable domain (other parts from reference TRBV28 and TRBJ2-1): DVKVTQSSRYLVKRTGEKVFLECVQDMDHENMFWYRQDPGLGLRLIYFSYDVKMKEKGDIPEGYSVSREKKERFSLILESASTNQTSMYLCASSLWGGGPRTYNEQFFGPGTRLTVL.

This clone was detected only once. CDR3 DNA: TGCGCCAGCAGCCAAGATCCGGGGGGGCCGTTAAATGAGCAGTTCTTC. It specifies CASSQDPGGPLNEQFF. The V and J genes are TRBV4-1 and TRBJ2-1, with 8 bases that match TRBD2. V was pared by 0 bases and J by 7 bases, with 8 bases of the junction left unmatched. The CDR3 spans 16 residues. Germline V gene lookup returns CDR1 MGHRA and CDR2 YSYEKL.

The V and J genes are TRBV18 and TRBJ1-1; D remains ambiguous. This CDR3 has 17 amino acids. V dropped 5 bases and J dropped 3 bases, with 22 bases sitting between them. Germline V gives CDR1 KGHSH, CDR2 LQKENI. The CDR3 is CASSYTSNGRDYTEAFF. For the CDR3, the DNA is TGTGCCAGCTCATATACTTCCAATGGTAGAGACTACACTGAAGCTTTCTTT.

The chain is built from TRBV5-6 and TRBJ1-5; D gene unclear. The CDR3 totals 14 residues. V was shortened by 4 bases and J by 4 bases, with 12 bases between the two germline ends. Germline-derived CDR1 and CDR2 are SGHDT and YYEEEE. The CDR3 loop reads CASSPSDKNQPQHF. CDR3 in DNA: TGTGCCAGCAGCCCCTCAGACAAAAATCAGCCCCAGCATTTT.

A few counts support this clone. The chain uses TRBV5-1 and TRBJ2-1; weak D call: TRBD2 (5 bases). Trimming stripped 3 bases from V and 10 bases from J, with 14 bases between. CDR1 is SGHRS and CDR2 is YFSETQ in the germline V gene. This CDR3 is built from 13 residues. CDR3: CASSSNLAWEQFF. In nucleotides, the CDR3 is TGCGCCAGCAGCTCGAATCTAGCTTGGGAGCAGTTCTTC.

The CDR3 DNA sequence: TGTGCCAGCAGCCAAGGGCCCGGCAATTGGAGGGCTTTCTTT. Residues: CASSQGPGNWRAFF. The chain links TRBV14 to TRBJ1-1; D is unclear. The CDR3 is 14 amino acids. The V end lost 1 base, the J end lost 11 bases, and 17 bases lay between the germline ends. Germline V lookup: CDR1 SGHDN, CDR2 FVKESK.

The chain has TRBV7-4 and TRBJ2-1; TRBD1 matches at 8 bases. The CDR3 runs to 16 residues. Germline-derived CDR1 and CDR2 are SGHVT and SQSDAQ. The ends lost 6 bases at V and 6 bases at J; junction bases unmatched: 13. CDR3 coding DNA: TGTGCCAGCAGGCCCGGCGAGACAGGGGAGTGCAATGAGCAGTTCTTC. Translating it yields CASRPGETGECNEQFF.

V usage is TRBV10-3 and J usage is TRBJ2-3, with TRBD2 matching 12 bases. V lost 2 bases, J lost 1 base, and 4 bases stayed unmatched. Germline V gene lookup returns CDR1 ENHRY and CDR2 SYGVKD. The CDR3 is 17 residues long. The CDR3 DNA reads as TGTGCCATCAGTGAGCCTAGCGGGGGGGCCGGCACAGATACGCAGTATTTT. Translating gives CAISEPSGGAGTDTQYF.

The V gene is TRBV5-1, the J gene TRBJ1-2; weak D call: TRBD1 (6 bases). Deletions cut 1 base from V and 7 bases from J, with 20 bases between. Germline CDR1 and CDR2: SGHRS and YFSETQ. The CDR3 runs 16 residues. Written as DNA, the CDR3 is TGCGCCAGCAGCTTGTCCGGTAGGGAGGGGGATTGTGGCTACACCTTC. Translated: CASSLSGREGDCGYTF.

J is TRBJ1-3 and V is TRBV5-6, with D perhaps TRBD1 (5 bases). The length of the CDR3 is 16 residues. Germline V gene lookup returns CDR1 SGHDT and CDR2 YYEEEE. V lost 5 bases and J 0 bases, leaving 15 bases between the germline ends. The CDR3 region has the DNA TGTGCCAGCAGATACGGACACGGGAGCTCTGGAAACACCATATATTTT. It encodes CASRYGHGSSGNTIYF. The variable domain in full, completed from reference TRBV5-6 and TRBJ1-3, reads DAGVTQSPTHLIKTRGQQVTLRCSPKSGHDTVSWYQQALGQGPQFIFQYYEEEERQRGNFPDRFSGHQFPNYSSELNVNALLLGDSALYLCASRYGHGSSGNTIYFGEGSWLTVV.